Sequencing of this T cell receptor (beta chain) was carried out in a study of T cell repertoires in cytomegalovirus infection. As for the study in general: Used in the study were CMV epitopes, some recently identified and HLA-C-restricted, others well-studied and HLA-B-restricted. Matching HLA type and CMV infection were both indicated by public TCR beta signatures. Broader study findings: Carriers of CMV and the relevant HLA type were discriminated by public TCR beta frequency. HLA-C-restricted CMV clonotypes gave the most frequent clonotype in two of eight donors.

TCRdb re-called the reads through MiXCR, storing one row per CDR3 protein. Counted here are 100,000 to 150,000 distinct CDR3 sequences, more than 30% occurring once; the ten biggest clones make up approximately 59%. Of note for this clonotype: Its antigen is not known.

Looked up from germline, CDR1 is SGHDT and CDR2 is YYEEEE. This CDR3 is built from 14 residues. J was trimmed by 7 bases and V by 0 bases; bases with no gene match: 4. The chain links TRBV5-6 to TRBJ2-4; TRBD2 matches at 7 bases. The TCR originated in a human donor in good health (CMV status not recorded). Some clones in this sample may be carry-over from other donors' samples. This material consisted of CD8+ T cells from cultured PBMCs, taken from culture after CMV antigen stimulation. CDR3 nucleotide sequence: TGTGCCAGCAGCTTGGGCTTGGGAGGGAACATTCAGTACTTC. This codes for CASSLGLGGNIQYF.